The following is a TCR beta chain sequence with its context. This clonotype was detected ten times or more. No cognate antigen has been identified for it. No much larger clone exists at a distance of one base, and base qualities are not known. TCR cDNA was synthesized by 5'RACE template switching, through which a universal primer site and unique molecular identifiers were introduced. Priming of cDNA synthesis was performed from both the TCR alpha and TCR beta constant segments. Library amplification used two PCR steps, and the second PCR step added sample barcodes and sequencing adapters. Sequencing of libraries was performed on Illumina HiSeq 2500 (2x100 bp) or NovaSeq (2x150 bp). For the original study's pipeline: MIGEC was used to demultiplex reads and collapse the reads into UMI consensus sequences, and MiXCR was used for V(D)J alignment. Using edgeR on replicate PBMC samples, clonotypes were called vaccine-responding if FDR was below 0.01 and the log2 fold change was above 5 up to day 15. CD4 or CD8 identity was assigned to each bulk clonotype according to whether the clonotype was present at higher abundance in the sequenced CD4 repertoire or the sequenced CD8 repertoire. TCRdb reran the public reads through fastp at Q25 and MiXCR, keeping productive beta chains. Each CDR3 protein appears once, grouped with its most common genes and DNA. What appears here as the V and J calls and clone size reflects TCRdb's work, not the paper's. A total of roughly 27,000 distinct CDR3 sequences appear in this sample, about 4.7% of them only once. 35% to 45% of the sample is in the top ten clones.

This entry is derived from a study of T cells after yellow fever vaccination (dated by TCRdb to about 2019). Background on the whole study: Libraries from fractions with low cell numbers were prepared with the SMART-Seq v4 Ultra Low Input RNA kit. To follow T-cell clones before and after primary and booster YFV17D yellow fever vaccination, bulk TCR alpha and beta repertoires were sequenced over time. Blood samples were taken at several timepoints before and after primary and secondary immunization, and bulk PBMC replicates and cell subsets were isolated. Two healthy male donors made up the cohort, one aged 18 to 30 years and the other aged 30 to 40 years.

Overall results and qualifications from the work: Because only a couple of donors were included in the study, the extent to which the findings can be generalized is limited. A small share of clonotypes was detected in both CD4 and CD8 compartments, with the overlap likely arising from convergent recombination. Computational filtering was required because FACS-sorted repertoires could contain abundant contaminating clonotypes from the bulk population. After the booster, most of the clones that had expanded following primary vaccination were detected again (roughly 96% of CD4 and roughly 90% of CD8), which suggests that memory was broadly maintained. The secondary T-cell response was found to be weaker but faster than the primary response, with a peak reached on day 5 rather than on day 15.

This sample's treatment or condition label indicates: live attenuated yellow fever vaccine strain. A standard Ficoll-Paque protocol was used to isolate PBMCs from peripheral blood. Dynabeads CD4 and CD8 positive selection kits were used to isolate the CD4 and CD8 T-cell fractions. TriZol was used to extract RNA from bulk PBMCs, from CD4 and CD8 fractions, and from dextramer-positive and dextramer-negative fractions. The starting material was CD8+ T cells sorted from PBMCs, obtained 10 days after the yellow fever booster vaccination. The sequence was collected from a man aged 25-45 years who received the YFV17D yellow fever vaccine.

The CDR3 has the sequence CASSDSFGGTDTQYF. The DNA sequence is TGTGCCAGCAGCGACTCGTTTGGGGGCACAGATACGCAGTATTTT. The chain uses TRBV5-6 and TRBJ2-3; the D gene is unclear. Spanning cysteine to phenylalanine, the CDR3 consists of 15 amino acids. This entry keeps only the CDR3 DNA: 45 bases, framed from base 1. Via the germline V gene, CDR1 is SGHDT and CDR2 YYEEEE. At the junction V is shortened by 4 bases and J by 1 base, with 13 bases in between. The CDR3 plus the reference TRBV5-6 and TRBJ2-3 genes for the other parts give the full variable domain: DAGVTQSPTHLIKTRGQQVTLRCSPKSGHDTVSWYQQALGQGPQFIFQYYEEEERQRGNFPDRFSGHQFPNYSSELNVNALLLGDSALYLCASSDSFGGTDTQYFGPGTRLTVL.